This TCR beta chain was identified during a study of T-cell reconstitution after alpha-beta-depleted transplantation in children. This clonotype was recorded a few times. Researchers prepared the TCRbeta library using unique molecular identifiers, the study reports. TCRdb itself ran the PCR reads through MiXCR, one entry per CDR3 protein. The data contain roughly 590,000 distinct CDR3 sequences, approximately 15% of them singletons. CDR1 is SGHRS, CDR2 YFSETQ, per germline. V trimming: 7 bases; J trimming: 1 base; junction bases outside the gene matches: 10. The length of the CDR3 is 16 residues. The TCR sequence derives from a human donor who donated a stem cell graft to a child with acute myeloid leukemia. The sequences come from PBMCs from the stem cell graft donor, collected from the stem cell graft. The chain employs TRBV5-1 and TRBJ2-5, with 10 positions matching TRBD1. This CDR3 is CASWRRDRGLQETQYF. The CDR3 DNA reads TGCGCCAGCTGGAGGAGGGACAGGGGACTCCAAGAGACCCAGTACTTC.